This TCR beta chain was obtained from a study of Ad26.COV2.S vaccination and SARS-CoV-2 variants (dated by TCRdb to 2020 to 2023). In the study overall: Vaccine-arm donors were drawn from COV1001, a multicentre, randomized, double-blind, placebo-controlled phase I-IIa trial of Ad26.COV2.S in healthy adults. Ad26.COV2.S was administered intramuscularly at 5 x 10^10 or 1 x 10^11 viral particles, either as a single shot or as two shots given 56 days apart. Sequencing of the TCRbeta repertoire served to evaluate the specificity and breadth of SARS-CoV-2-reactive T cell receptors following Ad26.COV2.S vaccination. A total of around 32 samples were included in the TCR-sequenced set, comprising around 19 Ad26.COV2.S vaccine recipients, 5 placebo recipients and 8 SARS-CoV-2 convalescent individuals. Trial participants were randomized into five groups of five, in which low-dose or high-dose Ad26.COV2.S was given once or twice, or placebo was given on both occasions. Throughout the experiments and outcome assessment, investigators stayed blinded to trial group allocation.

With regard to this clone: It lacks a known antigen. No base quality values were provided; no much bigger clone lies one nucleotide off.

The immunoSEQ Assay was the method used to sequence TCRbeta CDR3 regions. After extraction, genomic DNA underwent amplification by bias-controlled multiplex PCR, followed by high-throughput sequencing. From the authors' description of their analysis: To quantify the absolute abundance of every unique TCRbeta CDR3 region, sequences were collapsed and filtered. T cell fraction was estimated by normalization of TCRbeta template counts to usable DNA, with usable DNA being measured through amplification of reference genes present in all nucleated cells. Repertoire TCRs were annotated as SARS-CoV-2-specific when V gene, CDR3 amino acid sequence and J gene were exactly matched to a known reactive TCR set. The reference SARS-CoV-2 TCR set was obtained from MIRA and was filtered for enrichment in COVID-19-positive ImmuneCODE repertoires, whereby public or cross-reactive TCRs were removed. Using the MIRA antigens, annotated TCRs were further analysed by specific ORF or by position within an ORF. Breadth was defined as the number of annotated unique rearrangements divided by the total number of unique productive rearrangements, and depth was defined as the summed frequency of the annotated unique rearrangements. TCR breadth was compared between groups using two-sided Wilcoxon rank-sum tests. The table comes from immuneACCESS by way of TCRdb, which keeps in-frame sequences with V and J called. Part of the clones is missing from these tables; in studies checked, under half for an unresolved V gene and the rest for unknown reasons. From that table come the V and J calls and clone size; the DNA was used to work out D and trimming. This sample gives about 480,000 clones in total; around 88% of them show up just once. The top ten clones comprise more than 10% of the sample.

Paper-wide results and their limitations: Substantial breadth of spike-specific CD8+ and CD4+ T cell responses was reported after vaccination. Comparing responses between vaccine doses or regimens was not something the study was powered to do. Non-spike TCR breadth was comparable between vaccine and placebo recipients, consistent with the vaccine containing only spike. Spike-specific TCR breadth was higher in Ad26.COV2.S recipients than in placebo recipients (P = 0.0014). The authors noted that total T cell responses may have been underestimated by the TCR breadth and depth analyses.

The sample's treatment or condition label, in plain terms: around 19 received Ad26.COV2.S at low or high dose, single or two shots; about five received placebo; per-sample allocation not given. Repertoires of vaccine and placebo recipients were sequenced from samples collected on day 63 after the first injection. In Cohort 1b, about two dozen adults aged 18-55 years were enrolled at a single site in Boston, USA, between 29 July and 7 August 2020. As a vaccine, Ad26.COV2.S was a replication-incompetent adenovirus type 26 vector that expressed a prefusion-stabilized SARS-CoV-2 spike protein derived from the original Wuhan strain. The TCR originated in a person between 18 and 60 years old who received the Ad26.COV2.S COVID-19 vaccine or a placebo. Sequencing was performed on peripheral blood, taken in a trial of Ad26.COV2.S vaccine versus placebo.

The CDR3 reads as follows: CASSLGTGGTNEKLFF. The DNA sequence reads TGTGCCAGCAGTTTGGGGACAGGGGGAACTAATGAAAAACTGTTTTTT. The chain is made from TRBV27 and TRBJ1-4; TRBD1 fits 11 bases in the junction. CDR1 and CDR2 (MNHEY, SMNVEV) derive from the germline V gene (reference sequence). The CDR3 holds 16 amino acids from the cysteine to the phenylalanine. The DNA shown is the 48-base CDR3, in frame from base 1. The junction shows trimming of 3 bases on V and 1 base on J, and the gene matches do not reach 1 base of it.